The present T cell receptor beta chain was sequenced within a study of shared clonotypes between healthy human individuals. About the research overall: Each donor had three CD4 naive, three CD4 memory, two CD8 naive and one CD8 memory plate. The study's findings and limits: Clonotypes that were shared across a handful of donors made up about 4.5% of naive CD4 clonotypes. Clonotypes shared by all four sorted-subset donors had higher generation probabilities than non-shared clonotypes.

Only in-frame clones appear in the TCRdb table, and some are missing; sequencing was by immunoSEQ multiplex PCR. The sample comprises roughly 2,500,000 clones, 90% to 95% of which are singletons, and about 0.34% rests with the top ten. CDR1 SNHLY and CDR2 FYNNEI come from the germline V gene. This CDR3 is built from 17 residues. The V end was cut by 1 base, the J end by 0 bases, with 16 bases between. A CD45RA-negative memory subset and a CD45RA+ naive subset were separated from the CD4+ cells. As for this clone: Its antigen is currently unknown.

The origin of this receptor is a young man in good health. Some clones in this sample may be carry-over from other donors' samples. Sequencing was performed on naive CD4+ T cells from PBMCs. This sample's subset: CD45RA+ positively selected. The chain uses TRBV2 and TRBJ2-7; possibly TRBD2 for D (6 bases). The CDR3 DNA reads as TGTGCCAGCAGTGAAGGAATGGGCGGGGTCCGCTCCTACGAGCAGTACTTC. This encodes CASSEGMGGVRSYEQYF.